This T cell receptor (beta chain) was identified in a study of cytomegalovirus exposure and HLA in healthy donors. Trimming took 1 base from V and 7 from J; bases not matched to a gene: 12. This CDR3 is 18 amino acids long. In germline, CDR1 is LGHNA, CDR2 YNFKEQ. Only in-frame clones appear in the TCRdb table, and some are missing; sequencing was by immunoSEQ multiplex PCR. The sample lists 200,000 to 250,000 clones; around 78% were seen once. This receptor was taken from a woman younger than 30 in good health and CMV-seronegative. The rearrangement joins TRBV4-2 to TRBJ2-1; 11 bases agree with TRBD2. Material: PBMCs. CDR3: CASSQGTALAGGPNEQFF. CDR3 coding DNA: TGTGCCAGCAGCCAAGGGACCGCCTTAGCGGGGGGGCCAAATGAGCAGTTCTTC.